The 20 T cell receptor beta chains below all came from one sample that was sequenced in a study of cytomegalovirus exposure and HLA in healthy donors. With 60 Vbeta and 13 Jbeta primers, the PCR was carried out. Clones were read by immunoSEQ multiplex PCR, and TCRdb kept only the in-frame ones, dropping some. The sample comprises some 120,000 clones, roughly 81% of which are singletons, and approximately 1% rests with the top ten. Sequenced material: PBMCs. The receptor source for this set is a woman between 25 and 40 years old in good health and CMV-seronegative.

The chain combines TRBV5-1 with TRBJ1-5; D not certain. Germline CDR1 and CDR2: SGHRS and YFSETQ. V was shortened by 4 bases and J by 5 bases, with 19 bases between the two germline ends. The CDR3 length is 16 residues. The CDR3 DNA is TGCGCCAGCAGCCCGGGTGGGTTGTACCACGATCAGCCCCAGCATTTT. It codes for CASSPGGLYHDQPQHF.

Here the CDR3 DNA reads TGTGCCTGGAGTGTTCAGAAAAAACTGTTTTTT. Protein: CAWSVQKKLFF. The chain links TRBV30 to TRBJ1-4; D is uncertain. V was cut by 0 bases and J by 9 bases, with 5 bases left in between. CDR3 length: 11 residues. Germline assignment: CDR1 GTSNPN and CDR2 SVGIG (reference sequence).

The chain employs TRBV11-2 and TRBJ1-4; 10 nucleotides line up with TRBD1. Germline V gives CDR1 SGHAT, CDR2 FQNNGV. This CDR3 has 14 amino acids. With 5 bases clipped from V and 8 bases from J, the junction kept 5 bases outside the gene matches. The CDR3 coding sequence is TGTGCCAGCAGCCGGGACAGGGGTGCGGAAAAACTGTTTTTT. Protein sequence: CASSRDRGAEKLFF.

The V call is TRBV6-1, the J call TRBJ2-1, with TRBD2 matching 7 bases. Germline V CDR1 and CDR2: MNHNS, SASEGT. CDR3 length: 15 residues. V shed 6 bases and J 7 bases; nucleotides not matched to a gene: 12. CDR3 sequence: CASRTSGILGNEQFF. In DNA, the CDR3 is TGTGCCAGCAGAACCAGCGGGATCTTGGGAAATGAGCAGTTCTTC.

The CDR3 spells CASSPTGTGVGKLFF. In DNA form, the CDR3 reads TGCGCCAGCAGCCCCACCGGGACAGGGGTGGGAAAACTGTTTTTT. This chain connects TRBV5-1 to TRBJ1-4; 10 nucleotides agree with TRBD1. The CDR3 has 15 residues. The germline gives CDR1 SGHRS, CDR2 YFSETQ. The ends lost 4 bases at V and 10 bases at J; junction bases unmatched: 10.

The chain has TRBV6-6 and TRBJ2-5; TRBD1 matches 9 bases. Germline CDR1 reads MNHNY; CDR2 reads SVGAGI (reference sequence). The CDR3 consists of 15 residues. Germline trimming cut 2 bases from V and 5 bases from J; bases unmatched to any gene: 6. Written as DNA, the CDR3 is TGTGCCAGCAGTTACCCCGGGACAGGGCGGGAGACCCAGTACTTC. Protein: CASSYPGTGRETQYF.

The chain couples TRBV27 to TRBJ1-5; D may be TRBD1 (5 bases). Per germline, CDR1 MNHEY and CDR2 SMNVEV (reference sequence). The CDR3 loop spans 14 amino acids. Trimming stripped 1 base from V and 2 bases from J, with 6 bases between. The CDR3: CASSLWGGNQPQHF. The CDR3 DNA reads TGTGCCAGCAGTTTATGGGGGGGCAATCAGCCCCAGCATTTT.

The chain joins TRBV11-1 to TRBJ2-7; D is possibly TRBD2 (5 bases). The germline V gene has CDR1 SGHAT and CDR2 FQDESV (reference sequence). V was trimmed by 1 base and J by 5 bases, leaving 9 bases between them. This CDR3 has 13 residues. CDR3 amino acids: CASSLDLANEQYF. For the CDR3, the DNA is TGTGCCAGCAGCTTAGACCTAGCTAACGAGCAGTACTTC.

CDR3 DNA: TGTGCCAGCTCACCACGCGAGGGGGCCAGGGTCCAGCCCCAGCATTTT. Its protein product is CASSPREGARVQPQHF. This chain joins TRBV18 and TRBJ1-5; 7 nucleotides align to TRBD1. The CDR3 totals 16 residues. Germline V gene sequence: CDR1 KGHSH, CDR2 LQKENI. With 1 base clipped from V and 7 bases from J, the junction kept 10 bases outside the gene matches.

The CDR3 region has the DNA TGTGCCAGCAGCCCCTGGCAGGCGAGGAACACTGAAGCTTTCTTT. Protein: CASSPWQARNTEAFF. This chain links TRBV7-9 with TRBJ1-1, with D uncertain. Germline CDR1 reads SEHNR; CDR2 reads FQNEAQ (reference sequence). V was clipped by 5 bases and J by 1 base, with 14 bases between them. The CDR3 totals 15 residues.

The genes are TRBV30 and TRBJ2-5; possible D gene TRBD2, 7 bases. The J call may be in error: the DNA end matches TRBJ2-7 better. This CDR3 has 15 residues. In germline, CDR1 is GTSNPN, CDR2 SVGIG (reference sequence). The CDR3 region has the DNA TGTGCCTGGAGCCCCCGGGGGGCACTAATCCACGAGCAGTACTTC. Its translation is CAWSPRGALIHEQYF.

The rearrangement uses TRBV5-1 and TRBJ2-7; TRBD1 matches at 10 bases. Germline CDR1 and CDR2: SGHRS and YFSETQ. The CDR3 covers 16 residues. After removal of 1 base from V and 6 bases from J, the junction contained 10 bases not matched to a gene. The CDR3 DNA is TGCGCCAGCAGCTTGACCCTGACAGGGGGCGAGGGCGAGCAGTACTTC. Translating gives CASSLTLTGGEGEQYF.

V and J are TRBV27 and TRBJ2-1; TRBD1 is a possible D gene (6 bases). The CDR3 covers 15 residues. CDR1 is MNHEY and CDR2 is SMNVEV in the germline V gene (reference sequence). V was shortened by 5 bases and J by 6 bases, with 17 bases between the two germline ends. CDR3 sequence reads: CASSPAPRTVNEQFF. The CDR3 nucleotides read TGTGCCAGCAGTCCCGCCCCTCGGACAGTCAATGAGCAGTTCTTC.

This clone was seen only once. The gene calls are TRBV27 and TRBJ2-1, with D hard to call. The CDR3 consists of 13 residues. V shed 2 bases and J shed 4 bases, with 6 bases lying between them. Germline assignment: CDR1 MNHEY and CDR2 SMNVEV (reference sequence). CDR3 amino acids: CASSLDFYNEQFF. Written as DNA, the CDR3 is TGTGCCAGCAGTTTAGACTTTTACAATGAGCAGTTCTTC.

The genes are TRBV7-9 and TRBJ1-2; 10 bases are a match to TRBD1. The CDR3 has 18 amino acids. The V segment lost 4 bases and the J segment 1 base; nucleotides outside the gene matches: 12. CDR1 SEHNR and CDR2 FQNEAQ come from the germline V gene (reference sequence). CDR3 DNA: TGTGCCAGCAGCTCTCAGCCGGGACAGGGGCGGAATAACTATGGCTACACCTTC. Amino acid sequence: CASSSQPGQGRNNYGYTF. The whole variable domain, remainder taken from reference TRBV7-9 and TRBJ1-2, is DTGVSQNPRHKITKRGQNVTFRCDPISEHNRLYWYRQTLGQGPEFLTYFQNEAQLEKSRLLSDRFSAERPKGSFSTLEIQRTEQGDSAMYLCASSSQPGQGRNNYGYTFGSGTRLTVV.

The chain combines TRBV30 with TRBJ2-3; D call uncertain. Trimming removed 0 bases at V and 2 bases at J, with 9 bases between. Germline V gene lookup returns CDR1 GTSNPN and CDR2 SVGIG (reference sequence). The CDR3 has 14 residues. CDR3 nucleotides: TGTGCCTGGAGTGTACTGATAAACACAGATACGCAGTATTTT. Its translation: CAWSVLINTDTQYF.

J is TRBJ2-1 and V is TRBV7-9, with D perhaps TRBD2 (5 bases). CDR1 and CDR2 from the germline V gene are SEHNR and FQNEAQ (reference sequence). CDR3 size: 16 residues. V dropped 5 bases and J dropped 6 bases, with 20 bases sitting between them. The CDR3 region is CASSSGGLVLGNEQFF. CDR3 nucleotides: TGTGCCAGCAGCAGCGGTGGGCTAGTCCTGGGCAATGAGCAGTTCTTC.

CDR3 sequence (DNA): TGTGCCAGCAGCCACCCGGGGGGGCTGCCAGAGACCCAGTACTTC. It codes for CASSHPGGLPETQYF. The chain carries TRBV7-6 and TRBJ2-5; TRBD2 matches at 8 bases. V lost 5 bases and J lost 4; bases outside the gene matches: 9. Germline CDR1 reads SGHVS; CDR2 reads FNYEAQ. The CDR3 sequence is 15 residues long.

The chain joins TRBV27 to TRBJ1-5, with 9 bases lining up with TRBD1. With V trimmed by 11 bases and J by 0 bases, 8 bases remained unmatched. From germline, CDR1 is MNHEY and CDR2 SMNVEV (reference sequence). This CDR3 is 15 amino acids long. CDR3 residues: CASRTGAYSNQPQHF. CDR3 nucleotide sequence: TGTGCCTCCCGGACAGGGGCTTATAGCAATCAGCCCCAGCATTTT.

This clone was seen just once. The chain combines TRBV5-6 with TRBJ1-1; D uncertain. The CDR3 is 14 amino acids. CDR1 SGHDT and CDR2 YYEEEE come from the germline V gene. The V gene lost 4 bases and the J gene lost 3 bases, with 13 bases spanning the gap. CDR3 amino acids: CASSRGVVDTEAFF. CDR3 nucleotide sequence: TGTGCCAGCAGCCGAGGTGTTGTCGACACTGAAGCTTTCTTT.